This is a list of T cell receptor beta chains from one sample in a study of cytomegalovirus exposure and HLA in healthy donors. The protocol was immunoSEQ multiplex PCR, while the TCRdb copy is restricted to in-frame clones and leaves out a portion. The table has roughly 100,000 clones, roughly four fifths seen once; the top ten hold approximately 1.5%. The sequencing sample was made of PBMCs. The receptors originated from a man aged 45 to 65 in good health and CMV-seronegative. The CDR3 runs from the conserved cysteine through the conserved F or W. The D gene is left open where the match is weak. Some rows have no size entry. The others give once, few or many, or a class for an expanded clone.

clone size: NA
J gene: TRBJ1-6
D gene: NA
V gene: TRBV10-3
CDR3 DNA: TGTGCCATCAGTCTGGCAAGGGGTTCACCCCTCCACTTT
CDR3 protein: CAISLARGSPLHF

clone size: NA
J gene: TRBJ2-1
D gene: NA
V gene: TRBV6-1
CDR3 DNA: TGTGCCAGCAGTGCCAACCTTTACAGGGAAGAATACAATGAGCAGTTCTTC
CDR3 protein: CASSANLYREEYNEQFF

clone size: NA
J gene: TRBJ2-3
D gene: TRBD2
V gene: TRBV4-2
CDR3 DNA: TGTGCCAGCAGCCTAAGGACTAGCGGGGGGGCTAGCACAGATACGCAGTATTTT
CDR3 protein: CASSLRTSGGASTDTQYF

clone size: NA
J gene: TRBJ1-5
D gene: TRBD1
V gene: TRBV19
CDR3 DNA: TGTGCCAGTAGTCCACAGGGGAATAGCAATCAGCCCCAGCATTTT
CDR3 protein: CASSPQGNSNQPQHF

clone size: NA
J gene: TRBJ2-7
D gene: TRBD2
V gene: TRBV7-8
CDR3 DNA: TGTGCCAGCAGTCCCGAGCGGGGGGGATCCTACGAGCAGTACTTC
CDR3 protein: CASSPERGGSYEQYF

clone size: NA
J gene: TRBJ1-1
D gene: NA
V gene: TRBV4-3
CDR3 DNA: TGCGCCAGCAGCCACCAGACTGGGAACACTGAAGCTTTCTTT
CDR3 protein: CASSHQTGNTEAFF

clone size: NA
J gene: TRBJ2-5
D gene: TRBD2
V gene: TRBV7-2
CDR3 DNA: TGTGCCAGCAGCTTAGATATAGCGGGGGCCCAAGAGACCCAGTACTTC
CDR3 protein: CASSLDIAGAQETQYF

clone size: NA
J gene: TRBJ1-1
D gene: NA
V gene: TRBV7-9
CDR3 DNA: TGTTCCAGCAGCTTGGCCTTTAATCGAGCTTTCTTT
CDR3 protein: CSSSLAFNRAFF

clone size: NA
J gene: TRBJ1-6
D gene: NA
V gene: TRBV6-5
CDR3 DNA: TGTGCCAGCAGTTTAACTCAGGGGAATAATTCACCCCTCCACTTT
CDR3 protein: CASSLTQGNNSPLHF

clone size: NA
J gene: TRBJ1-5
D gene: TRBD1
V gene: TRBV5-1
CDR3 DNA: TGCGCCAGCAGCTTAGACCCCTCCGACAGGGGGGGCAATCAGCCCCAGCATTTT
CDR3 protein: CASSLDPSDRGGNQPQHF

clone size: once
J gene: TRBJ1-2
D gene: NA
V gene: TRBV7-9
CDR3 DNA: TGTGCCAGCACCTTCGGTCAAGATGGCTACACCTTC
CDR3 protein: CASTFGQDGYTF

clone size: NA
J gene: TRBJ2-7
D gene: NA
V gene: TRBV5-1
CDR3 DNA: TGCGCCAGCAGCACTAATAGCAGGGGTAGCTCCTACGAGCAGTACTTC
CDR3 protein: CASSTNSRGSSYEQYF

clone size: NA
J gene: TRBJ2-5
D gene: TRBD1
V gene: TRBV2
CDR3 DNA: TGTGCCAGCCAGCGGACAGGGGTAGGGGAGACCCAGTACTTC
CDR3 protein: CASQRTGVGETQYF

clone size: NA
J gene: TRBJ1-1
D gene: TRBD1
V gene: TRBV6-5
CDR3 DNA: TGTGCCAGCATGAGGGGGCAGGGGACTGAAGCTTTCTTT
CDR3 protein: CASMRGQGTEAFF

clone size: few
J gene: TRBJ1-1
D gene: NA
V gene: TRBV10-3
CDR3 DNA: TGTGCCTCGGGATGGACGGAGAACACTGAAGCTTTCTTT
CDR3 protein: CASGWTENTEAFF

clone size: NA
J gene: TRBJ1-2
D gene: NA
V gene: TRBV19
CDR3 DNA: TGTGCCAGTAGGGAGGGGCAGGGCCCCTATGGCTACACCTTC
CDR3 protein: CASREGQGPYGYTF

clone size: NA
J gene: TRBJ1-1
D gene: NA
V gene: TRBV7-2
CDR3 DNA: TGTGCCAGCAGCTTAGCGGCTCTGGGGAGCACTGAAGCTTTCTTT
CDR3 protein: CASSLAALGSTEAFF

clone size: NA
J gene: TRBJ2-7
D gene: NA
V gene: TRBV5-1
CDR3 DNA: TGCGCCAGCAGCTTGGGGGCAGGCCAGACCTACGAGCAGTACTTC
CDR3 protein: CASSLGAGQTYEQYF

clone size: NA
J gene: TRBJ2-3
D gene: NA
V gene: TRBV5-1
CDR3 DNA: TGCGCCAGCAGCTTGGTAATATCGGATACGCAGTATTTT
CDR3 protein: CASSLVISDTQYF

clone size: NA
J gene: TRBJ1-6
D gene: NA
V gene: TRBV6-5
CDR3 DNA: TGTGCCAGCAGTTACTCCCCCCAGATCTATAATTCACCCCTCCACTTT
CDR3 protein: CASSYSPQIYNSPLHF

clone size: NA
J gene: TRBJ1-5
D gene: NA
V gene: TRBV19
CDR3 DNA: TGTGCCAGTAGTACCTCGACAGAGATTTTTAGCAATCAGCCCCAGCATTTT
CDR3 protein: CASSTSTEIFSNQPQHF

clone size: NA
J gene: TRBJ2-3
D gene: TRBD2
V gene: TRBV7-2
CDR3 DNA: TGTGCCAGCAGCTCTTCTAGCGGGGGGACAGATACGCAGTATTTT
CDR3 protein: CASSSSSGGTDTQYF

clone size: NA
J gene: TRBJ1-4
D gene: NA
V gene: TRBV10-3
CDR3 DNA: TGTGCCATCAGTGATAGCGGGGGAAAGGATGAAAAACTGTTTTTT
CDR3 protein: CAISDSGGKDEKLFF

clone size: NA
J gene: TRBJ2-7
D gene: NA
V gene: TRBV7-2
CDR3 DNA: TGTGCCAGCAGTCAGACAGCCCGGGCGTACGAGCAGTACTTC
CDR3 protein: CASSQTARAYEQYF

clone size: NA
J gene: TRBJ2-7
D gene: NA
V gene: TRBV21-1
CDR3 DNA: TGTGCCAGCAGCAAAGCGGAGGGGCCCAGGTACGAGCAGTACTTC
CDR3 protein: CASSKAEGPRYEQYF

clone size: many
J gene: TRBJ1-5
D gene: NA
V gene: TRBV5-6
CDR3 DNA: TGTGCCAGCAGCCTGTATAGCAATCAGCCCCAGCATTTT
CDR3 protein: CASSLYSNQPQHF

clone size: NA
J gene: TRBJ2-7
D gene: NA
V gene: TRBV4-3
CDR3 DNA: TGCGCCAGCAGCCAAGTAGGCTCCGGGGGACCCAGGAGCTCCTACGAGCAGTACTTC
CDR3 protein: CASSQVGSGGPRSSYEQYF

clone size: NA
J gene: TRBJ2-1
D gene: NA
V gene: TRBV7-9
CDR3 DNA: TGTGCCAGCAGCTTAGGTGAAGCTTACAATGAGCAGTTCTTC
CDR3 protein: CASSLGEAYNEQFF

clone size: NA
J gene: TRBJ2-1
D gene: TRBD2
V gene: TRBV7-9
CDR3 DNA: TGTGCCATCCCTAGCGGGGAGCCCTACAATGAGCAGTTCTTC
CDR3 protein: CAIPSGEPYNEQFF

clone size: NA
J gene: TRBJ1-4
D gene: NA
V gene: TRBV27
CDR3 DNA: TGTGCCAGCAGTTTCCAGGGGCCTAATGAAAAACTGTTTTTT
CDR3 protein: CASSFQGPNEKLFF

clone size: NA
J gene: TRBJ1-5
D gene: TRBD1
V gene: TRBV7-8
CDR3 DNA: TGTGCCAGCAGCCCAGACAGGGCCAGCAATCAGCCCCAGCATTTT
CDR3 protein: CASSPDRASNQPQHF

clone size: NA
J gene: TRBJ1-2
D gene: NA
V gene: TRBV7-9
CDR3 DNA: TGTTCCAGCAGCTTAGAACAGGGTGGCTACACCTTC
CDR3 protein: CSSSLEQGGYTF

clone size: NA
J gene: TRBJ1-1
D gene: NA
V gene: TRBV7-9
CDR3 DNA: TGTTCCAGCAGCTTTATGACGGGAACTGAAGCTTTCTTT
CDR3 protein: CSSSFMTGTEAFF

clone size: once
J gene: TRBJ2-7
D gene: TRBD1
V gene: TRBV4-1
CDR3 DNA: TGCGCCAGCAGCCAACCGGGACAGGGCCGTCTCTCCTACGAGCAGTACTTC
CDR3 protein: CASSQPGQGRLSYEQYF

clone size: NA
J gene: TRBJ2-1
D gene: NA
V gene: TRBV19
CDR3 DNA: TGTGCCAGTAGTCTGGAGGGGAATGAGCAGTTCTTC
CDR3 protein: CASSLEGNEQFF

clone size: once
J gene: TRBJ2-3
D gene: TRBD2
V gene: TRBV9
CDR3 DNA: TGTGCCAGCAGCTCTAGACTAGCGGGGGGGTACACAGATACGCAGTATTTT
CDR3 protein: CASSSRLAGGYTDTQYF

clone size: NA
J gene: TRBJ1-3
D gene: NA
V gene: TRBV13
CDR3 DNA: TGTGCCAGCAGCCTCGGACAGGGAAACACCATATATTTT
CDR3 protein: CASSLGQGNTIYF

clone size: NA
J gene: TRBJ1-2
D gene: TRBD1
V gene: TRBV7-2
CDR3 DNA: TGTGCCAGCAGCTTTACAGGGGGCTATGGCTACACCTTC
CDR3 protein: CASSFTGGYGYTF

clone size: NA
J gene: TRBJ2-3
D gene: TRBD1
V gene: TRBV5-8
CDR3 DNA: TGTGCCAGCAGCCCGGGACAGATCAGGAATACGCAGTATTTT
CDR3 protein: CASSPGQIRNTQYF

clone size: NA
J gene: TRBJ1-5
D gene: NA
V gene: TRBV5-6
CDR3 DNA: TGTGCCAGCAGCTTGTACGGGTTTCAGCCCCAGCATTTT
CDR3 protein: CASSLYGFQPQHF

clone size: NA
J gene: TRBJ2-3
D gene: NA
V gene: TRBV21-1
CDR3 DNA: TGTGCCAGCAGCAAAAAGGAGAAAGATACGCAGTATTTT
CDR3 protein: CASSKKEKDTQYF

clone size: NA
J gene: TRBJ1-5
D gene: TRBD1
V gene: TRBV6-5
CDR3 DNA: TGTGCCAGCAGACTAGACAGGGAAGGTCAGCCCCAGCATTTT
CDR3 protein: CASRLDREGQPQHF

clone size: NA
J gene: TRBJ2-5
D gene: TRBD1
V gene: TRBV18
CDR3 DNA: TGTGCCAGCTCTCCCCGGACAGGGCGAGCTGGACAAGAGACCCAGTACTTC
CDR3 protein: CASSPRTGRAGQETQYF

clone size: NA
J gene: TRBJ2-3
D gene: TRBD1
V gene: TRBV5-1
CDR3 DNA: TGCGCCAGCGGGACAGGTTTTAGCACAGATACGCAGTATTTT
CDR3 protein: CASGTGFSTDTQYF

clone size: NA
J gene: TRBJ1-1
D gene: NA
V gene: TRBV5-1
CDR3 DNA: TGCGCCAGCAAAAAGCTAAAAGGGGTTCCTGAAGCTTTCTTT
CDR3 protein: CASKKLKGVPEAFF

clone size: NA
J gene: TRBJ2-3
D gene: TRBD2
V gene: TRBV6-1
CDR3 DNA: TGTGCCAGCAACCCGGGGGGAGGCACAGATACGCAGTATTTT
CDR3 protein: CASNPGGGTDTQYF

clone size: NA
J gene: TRBJ2-2
D gene: NA
V gene: TRBV7-6
CDR3 DNA: TGTGCCAGCAGCAAACAGGACAGCTCGAACACCGGGGAGCTGTTTTTT
CDR3 protein: CASSKQDSSNTGELFF

clone size: once
J gene: TRBJ2-5
D gene: NA
V gene: TRBV10-1
CDR3 DNA: TGCGCCAGCAGTGATCGAGCTTTAGAGACCCAGTACTTC
CDR3 protein: CASSDRALETQYF

clone size: NA
J gene: TRBJ2-5
D gene: NA
V gene: TRBV23-1
CDR3 DNA: TGCGCCAGCAGTCGACCGGGGTGGGTGGGAGAGACCCAGTACTTC
CDR3 protein: CASSRPGWVGETQYF

clone size: NA
J gene: TRBJ1-3
D gene: NA
V gene: TRBV19
CDR3 DNA: TGTGCCAGTACCCCCTCGGGGGGAAACACCATATATTTT
CDR3 protein: CASTPSGGNTIYF

clone size: few
J gene: TRBJ1-1
D gene: NA
V gene: TRBV19
CDR3 DNA: TGTGCCAGTAGTATTCCACAACAGGGGAACACTGAAGCTTTCTTT
CDR3 protein: CASSIPQQGNTEAFF

clone size: NA
J gene: TRBJ2-3
D gene: NA
V gene: TRBV5-1
CDR3 DNA: TGCGCCAGCAGCGGAGGGGGGGCCTCAGATACGCAGTATTTT
CDR3 protein: CASSGGGASDTQYF

clone size: NA
J gene: TRBJ1-1
D gene: NA
V gene: TRBV18
CDR3 DNA: TGTGCCAGCTCGGAGGGGCCCTCCAGGGCCGGTTTCTTT
CDR3 protein: CASSEGPSRAGFF

clone size: NA
J gene: TRBJ2-7
D gene: NA
V gene: TRBV5-4
CDR3 DNA: TGTGCCAGCAGCTTAGGTCCCGGACAGAGCTACGAGCAGTACTTC
CDR3 protein: CASSLGPGQSYEQYF

clone size: NA
J gene: TRBJ2-1
D gene: NA
V gene: TRBV2
CDR3 DNA: TGTGCCAGCAGTGAAGGGTTTCCCTTAGCCCTAGGAGACAATGAGCAGTTCTTC
CDR3 protein: CASSEGFPLALGDNEQFF